A selection of T cell receptor beta chains follows, all from one sample in a study of neoadjuvant anti-PD-1 for oral cavity cancer. Clones were sequenced by immunoSEQ multiplex PCR, and TCRdb holds only the in-frame ones, with some missing. The data contain 80,000 to 95,000 clones, less than 85% of them seen just once; the ten biggest clones take up 3% to 3.5%. The sample here was PBMCs, taken before nivolumab (anti-PD-1) treatment. Receptor source: a person aged 40 to 85 with oral cavity squamous cell carcinoma. The CDR3 runs from the conserved cysteine through the conserved F or W. The order of the fields is J gene, D gene, V gene, clone size, CDR3 protein, CDR3 DNA. A D gene is named only where the DNA matches it firmly. Not every row has a clone size; where given, it reads once, few, many or a size class.

j_call: TRBJ1-1; d_call: NA; v_call: TRBV7-2; clone_size: NA; cdr3_aa: CASSSFRGYEAFF; cdr3_nt: TGTGCCAGCAGCTCTTTCAGGGGCTATGAAGCTTTCTTT
j_call: TRBJ1-5; d_call: NA; v_call: TRBV19; clone_size: many; cdr3_aa: CASSIVGVVGQPQHF; cdr3_nt: TGTGCCAGTAGTATAGTCGGGGTCGTTGGTCAGCCCCAGCATTTT
j_call: TRBJ2-7; d_call: TRBD1; v_call: TRBV29-1; clone_size: NA; cdr3_aa: CSAGQDYYEQYF; cdr3_nt: TGCAGCGCGGGACAGGACTACTACGAGCAGTACTTC
j_call: TRBJ2-7; d_call: NA; v_call: TRBV2; clone_size: NA; cdr3_aa: CASSVPGTASYEQYF; cdr3_nt: TGTGCCAGCAGTGTTCCCGGGACCGCATCCTACGAGCAGTACTTC
j_call: TRBJ2-3; d_call: NA; v_call: TRBV6-5; clone_size: NA; cdr3_aa: CAGSGGADTQYF; cdr3_nt: TGTGCCGGCTCAGGAGGGGCAGATACGCAGTATTTT
j_call: TRBJ1-2; d_call: NA; v_call: TRBV11-2; clone_size: NA; cdr3_aa: CASSPTAYGYTF; cdr3_nt: TGTGCCAGCTCCCCGACAGCCTATGGCTACACCTTC
j_call: TRBJ1-2; d_call: NA; v_call: TRBV30; clone_size: NA; cdr3_aa: CAYTRVYGYTF; cdr3_nt: TGTGCCTATACCAGGGTCTATGGCTACACCTTC
j_call: TRBJ2-3; d_call: TRBD2; v_call: TRBV4-2; clone_size: NA; cdr3_aa: CASSQDRSSGITDTQYF; cdr3_nt: TGTGCCAGCAGCCAAGATCGGTCTAGCGGGATAACAGATACGCAGTATTTT
j_call: TRBJ2-7; d_call: TRBD1; v_call: TRBV15; clone_size: NA; cdr3_aa: CATSTGQAYEQYF; cdr3_nt: TGTGCCACCAGCACCGGACAGGCCTACGAGCAGTACTTC
j_call: TRBJ1-4; d_call: TRBD1; v_call: TRBV19; clone_size: NA; cdr3_aa: CASSIGDSDSEKLFF; cdr3_nt: TGTGCCAGTAGTATCGGGGACAGCGACTCTGAAAAACTGTTTTTT
j_call: TRBJ2-2; d_call: TRBD2; v_call: TRBV10-3; clone_size: NA; cdr3_aa: CAISETSGRNTGELFF; cdr3_nt: TGTGCCATCAGTGAGACTAGCGGGAGAAACACCGGGGAGCTGTTTTTT
j_call: TRBJ1-3; d_call: TRBD1; v_call: TRBV2; clone_size: NA; cdr3_aa: CASEDRALSGNTIYF; cdr3_nt: TGTGCCAGCGAGGACAGGGCCCTCTCTGGAAACACCATATATTTT
j_call: TRBJ2-3; d_call: NA; v_call: TRBV6-6; clone_size: NA; cdr3_aa: CASSRTADTQYF; cdr3_nt: TGTGCCAGCAGTAGGACTGCAGATACGCAGTATTTT
j_call: TRBJ2-7; d_call: TRBD1; v_call: TRBV5-8; clone_size: NA; cdr3_aa: CASSSPGQGSYEQYF; cdr3_nt: TGTGCCAGCAGCTCCCCGGGACAGGGATCCTACGAGCAGTACTTC
j_call: TRBJ1-1; d_call: TRBD1; v_call: TRBV28; clone_size: NA; cdr3_aa: CASSPPGGGQGGTEAFF; cdr3_nt: TGTGCCAGCAGTCCCCCAGGGGGCGGGCAAGGTGGCACTGAAGCTTTCTTT
j_call: TRBJ2-3; d_call: TRBD2; v_call: TRBV5-6; clone_size: NA; cdr3_aa: CASSLVYSGTTSTDTQYF; cdr3_nt: TGTGCCAGCAGCTTGGTTTATTCCGGGACTACAAGCACAGATACGCAGTATTTT
j_call: TRBJ2-7; d_call: NA; v_call: TRBV6-6; clone_size: few; cdr3_aa: CASSRQDGSGSYEQYF; cdr3_nt: TGTGCCAGCAGCAGACAGGACGGAAGCGGATCCTACGAGCAGTACTTC
j_call: TRBJ2-1; d_call: NA; v_call: TRBV6-1; clone_size: few; cdr3_aa: CASAEERNNEQFF; cdr3_nt: TGTGCCAGCGCGGAGGAAAGGAATAATGAGCAGTTCTTC
j_call: TRBJ1-2; d_call: NA; v_call: TRBV18; clone_size: NA; cdr3_aa: CASSPSREVGYTF; cdr3_nt: TGTGCCAGCTCACCGTCCAGGGAGGTTGGCTACACCTTC
j_call: TRBJ2-1; d_call: NA; v_call: TRBV9; clone_size: NA; cdr3_aa: CASSRGGGGRWDEQFF; cdr3_nt: TGTGCCAGCAGCAGAGGAGGGGGAGGCCGCTGGGATGAGCAGTTCTTC
j_call: TRBJ2-5; d_call: NA; v_call: TRBV6-1; clone_size: NA; cdr3_aa: CASSLQGGETQYF; cdr3_nt: TGTGCCAGCAGCCTACAGGGCGGGGAGACCCAGTACTTC
j_call: TRBJ1-4; d_call: NA; v_call: TRBV28; clone_size: NA; cdr3_aa: CASSWGGSEKLFF; cdr3_nt: TGTGCCAGCAGTTGGGGTGGGAGTGAAAAACTGTTTTTT
j_call: TRBJ2-1; d_call: NA; v_call: TRBV9; clone_size: NA; cdr3_aa: CASSETTSAEQFF; cdr3_nt: TGTGCCAGCAGCGAGACTACTAGTGCTGAGCAGTTCTTC
j_call: TRBJ2-7; d_call: NA; v_call: TRBV7-9; clone_size: NA; cdr3_aa: CASSLTGPSYEQYF; cdr3_nt: TGTGCCAGCAGTTTGACCGGGCCATCCTACGAGCAGTACTTC
j_call: TRBJ2-7; d_call: TRBD2; v_call: TRBV6-5; clone_size: NA; cdr3_aa: CASSYTGGDYEQYF; cdr3_nt: TGTGCCAGCAGTTACACGGGGGGGGACTACGAGCAGTACTTC
j_call: TRBJ2-3; d_call: NA; v_call: TRBV19; clone_size: NA; cdr3_aa: CASSRDRTDTQYF; cdr3_nt: TGTGCCAGTAGCCGGGACCGCACAGATACGCAGTATTTT
j_call: TRBJ1-2; d_call: NA; v_call: TRBV6-5; clone_size: NA; cdr3_aa: CARGGVYYGYTF; cdr3_nt: TGTGCCAGAGGGGGGGTTTACTATGGCTACACCTTC
j_call: TRBJ1-4; d_call: NA; v_call: TRBV5-1; clone_size: NA; cdr3_aa: CASTPGSANEKLFF; cdr3_nt: TGCGCCAGCACCCCAGGGTCGGCTAATGAAAAACTGTTTTTT
j_call: TRBJ1-5; d_call: TRBD1; v_call: TRBV25-1; clone_size: NA; cdr3_aa: CASSDRQGAQPQHF; cdr3_nt: TGTGCCAGCAGTGATAGACAGGGGGCTCAGCCCCAGCATTTT
j_call: TRBJ2-7; d_call: TRBD1; v_call: TRBV5-1; clone_size: NA; cdr3_aa: CASSSGQGSSYEQYF; cdr3_nt: TGCGCCAGCAGCTCGGGACAGGGAAGCTCCTACGAGCAGTACTTC
j_call: TRBJ2-1; d_call: TRBD2; v_call: TRBV30; clone_size: NA; cdr3_aa: CAWSGGLAGGEEQFF; cdr3_nt: TGTGCCTGGAGTGGGGGACTAGCGGGAGGGGAGGAGCAGTTCTTC
j_call: TRBJ1-2; d_call: NA; v_call: TRBV30; clone_size: NA; cdr3_aa: CAWDQGKGNYGYTF; cdr3_nt: TGTGCCTGGGACCAGGGGAAGGGGAACTATGGCTACACCTTC
j_call: TRBJ2-7; d_call: NA; v_call: TRBV7-6; clone_size: NA; cdr3_aa: CASSLGGLPENYEQYF; cdr3_nt: TGTGCCAGCAGCTTAGGGGGGCTACCGGAAAACTACGAGCAGTACTTC
j_call: TRBJ2-7; d_call: NA; v_call: TRBV28; clone_size: few; cdr3_aa: CASSSRQGGGYEQYF; cdr3_nt: TGTGCCAGCAGTTCCCGACAGGGAGGTGGCTACGAGCAGTACTTC
j_call: TRBJ1-1; d_call: NA; v_call: TRBV7-3; clone_size: NA; cdr3_aa: CASSLNSGNTEAFF; cdr3_nt: TGTGCCAGCAGCTTAAATTCGGGGAACACTGAAGCTTTCTTT
j_call: TRBJ1-1; d_call: NA; v_call: TRBV10-2; clone_size: NA; cdr3_aa: CASSGQMNTEAFF; cdr3_nt: TGCGCCAGCAGTGGACAGATGAACACTGAAGCTTTCTTT
j_call: TRBJ1-3; d_call: TRBD1; v_call: TRBV15; clone_size: NA; cdr3_aa: CATSRATGPGNTIYF; cdr3_nt: TGTGCCACCAGCAGAGCGACAGGGCCAGGAAACACCATATATTTT
j_call: TRBJ1-1; d_call: NA; v_call: TRBV25-1; clone_size: NA; cdr3_aa: CASSEEGGRMRAFF; cdr3_nt: TGTGCCAGCAGTGAGGAGGGGGGGCGGATGAGGGCTTTCTTT
j_call: TRBJ2-1; d_call: NA; v_call: TRBV7-9; clone_size: NA; cdr3_aa: CASSSTRNNEQFF; cdr3_nt: TGTGCCAGCAGCTCAACCAGGAACAATGAGCAGTTCTTC
j_call: TRBJ2-6; d_call: NA; v_call: TRBV7-2; clone_size: NA; cdr3_aa: CASSLYSSGANVLTF; cdr3_nt: TGTGCCAGCAGCCTCTACAGCTCTGGGGCCAACGTCCTGACTTTC
j_call: TRBJ2-3; d_call: NA; v_call: TRBV6-6; clone_size: NA; cdr3_aa: CASSGTFTDTQYF; cdr3_nt: TGTGCCAGCAGTGGGACTTTCACAGATACGCAGTATTTT
j_call: TRBJ2-5; d_call: TRBD2; v_call: TRBV30; clone_size: few; cdr3_aa: CAWRSGRAPETQYF; cdr3_nt: TGTGCCTGGCGGAGCGGGAGGGCACCGGAGACCCAGTACTTC
j_call: TRBJ2-6; d_call: NA; v_call: TRBV9; clone_size: NA; cdr3_aa: CASSASSGGSGANVLTF; cdr3_nt: TGTGCCAGCAGCGCCTCCTCCGGGGGCTCTGGGGCCAACGTCCTGACTTTC
j_call: TRBJ1-1; d_call: NA; v_call: TRBV7-9; clone_size: NA; cdr3_aa: CASSLKGGGTGMRTEAFF; cdr3_nt: TGTGCCAGCAGCTTAAAAGGGGGAGGAACAGGGATGAGGACTGAAGCTTTCTTT
j_call: TRBJ2-7; d_call: NA; v_call: TRBV10-3; clone_size: NA; cdr3_aa: CAISGQGRTYEQYF; cdr3_nt: TGTGCCATCAGTGGGCAGGGGCGCACCTACGAGCAGTACTTC
j_call: TRBJ2-7; d_call: NA; v_call: TRBV20-1; clone_size: NA; cdr3_aa: CSAPLVNEQYF; cdr3_nt: TGCAGTGCTCCACTAGTTAACGAGCAGTACTTC
j_call: TRBJ2-1; d_call: NA; v_call: TRBV5-1; clone_size: NA; cdr3_aa: CASKTGTPYNEQFF; cdr3_nt: TGCGCCAGTAAAACCGGGACACCATACAATGAGCAGTTCTTC
j_call: TRBJ2-7; d_call: NA; v_call: TRBV28; clone_size: NA; cdr3_aa: CASSFNSEQYF; cdr3_nt: TGTGCCAGCAGTTTCAACTCCGAGCAGTACTTC
j_call: TRBJ1-4; d_call: NA; v_call: TRBV10-3; clone_size: NA; cdr3_aa: CAISLGQGTGEKLFF; cdr3_nt: TGTGCCATCAGCTTAGGGCAGGGGACGGGCGAAAAACTGTTTTTT
j_call: TRBJ2-5; d_call: NA; v_call: TRBV5-1; clone_size: once; cdr3_aa: CASSLGGTLGETQYF; cdr3_nt: TGCGCCAGCAGCTTGGGGGGGACCCTGGGGGAGACCCAGTACTTC
j_call: TRBJ2-2; d_call: NA; v_call: TRBV5-1; clone_size: NA; cdr3_aa: CASSLAGTLITGELFF; cdr3_nt: TGCGCCAGCAGCTTGGCCGGGACCCTAATCACCGGGGAGCTGTTTTTT
j_call: TRBJ2-1; d_call: TRBD2; v_call: TRBV5-1; clone_size: NA; cdr3_aa: CASSLSGGLDEQFF; cdr3_nt: TGCGCCAGCAGCTTGTCGGGAGGGCTTGATGAGCAGTTCTTC
j_call: TRBJ1-5; d_call: NA; v_call: TRBV28; clone_size: NA; cdr3_aa: CASGDGSNQPQHF; cdr3_nt: TGTGCCAGCGGGGACGGTAGCAATCAGCCCCAGCATTTT
j_call: TRBJ2-2; d_call: NA; v_call: TRBV4-2; clone_size: NA; cdr3_aa: CASKYGGVVNTGELFF; cdr3_nt: TGTGCCAGCAAATACGGGGGCGTCGTGAACACCGGGGAGCTGTTTTTT